This note documents a single T cell receptor beta chain sequence. CDR1 and CDR2 (germline): SGHVS, FQNEAQ. Trimming took off 6 bases at V and 7 bases at J, with 24 bases between the two ends. The CDR3 extends over 16 amino acids. The sample belongs to a study of blood T cell repertoires in COVID-19. The repertoire was sequenced with immunoSEQ multiplex PCR; TCRdb's copy has only in-frame clones and lacks some. The sample consists of more than 250,000 clones, approximately 89% of them appearing once. V is TRBV7-8 and J is TRBJ1-2, with unresolved D. The sequenced material came from peripheral blood. The origin of this receptor is a woman aged 25-40 years with COVID-19, enrolled during active disease. CDR3 nucleotide sequence: TGTGCCAGCAGACCCCGGGTGGTTGAGTCTTCGGGTGGCTACACCTTC. It is translated as CASRPRVVESSGGYTF.